This record concerns one T cell receptor (beta chain) sequence. Its antigen is unknown. This record comes from a study of PD-1 blockade in classical Hodgkin lymphoma. About the study: Patients were treated with nivolumab at 3 mg/kg, and this was given intravenously every 2 weeks. Study-wide points: Significantly greater TCR diversity emerged by C4D1 in CD4+ cells but not CD8+ cells.

All patients experienced relapse after autologous stem cell transplantation, and brentuximab vedotin exposure was variable. V was cut by 1 base and J by 4 bases, with 5 bases left in between. The CDR3 consists of 12 residues. Germline assignment: CDR1 SGHDT and CDR2 YYEEEE. Sequencing used immunoSEQ multiplex PCR; TCRdb keeps in-frame clones, though not all of them. Among about 97,000 clones, about 89% were seen once, and the ten largest hold around 6.6%. The sequence derives from a human donor with classical Hodgkin lymphoma. The V gene is TRBV5-6, the J gene TRBJ1-1; D gene ambiguous. The sequenced sample was peripheral blood mononuclear cells (PBMCs), obtained before the second cycle of nivolumab. The CDR3 coding sequence is TGTGCCAGCAGCTTGCATCTCACTGAAGCTTTCTTT. It is translated as CASSLHLTEAFF.